The entry that follows covers one T cell receptor (beta chain) sequence. This clone was detected a few times. The clone's antigen remains unknown. Per-nucleotide qualities are absent, and no much larger clonotype sits a single base away. This sample is part of a study of CD8+ T cells in alopecia areata (dated by TCRdb to between 2017 and 2018). Context from the whole study: The treated patients took part in an open-label pilot trial in which moderate-to-severe alopecia areata was treated with oral tofacitinib at 5 to 10 mg twice daily. TCRbeta CDR3 regions were amplified by immunoSEQ multiplex PCR using 35 Vbeta forward and 13 Jbeta reverse primers. The RNA source kit depended on sample type: the PAXgene miRNA kit for fixed scalp, the miRNeasy kit for PBMCs, and the RNeasy kit for mouse skin. Tofacitinib was administered for 6 to 18 months, and 6 months of follow-up off drug were then conducted to assess delayed response and recurrence. In humans, TCRbeta sequencing was performed on scalp tissue and on sorted CD4+ and CD8+ peripheral blood T cells from healthy controls and from patients with patchy or totalis/universalis alopecia areata. Biopsies were taken from tofacitinib-treated patients at baseline and again at 4 and 24 weeks into treatment, and several of those patients also had a later scalp biopsy. In treated patients, disease severity was measured using the SALT score, which gives the percentage of scalp surface area affected. Scalp clonality was compared among normal scalp (n=4), patchy alopecia areata scalp (n=8), and alopecia totalis/universalis scalp (n=8). To study T cell clonal expansion in alopecia areata, the researchers applied high-throughput TCRbeta sequencing to both the C3H/HeJ mouse model and human patients. Results and caveats for the whole study, not just this receptor: Higher clonality and more expanded CD8+ clones were observed in lesional scalp than in normal scalp, particularly in alopecia totalis/universalis, a finding suggestive of antigenic drive. During tofacitinib treatment, many expanded lesional clones stuck around in both scalp and blood, and this persistence may partly explain why relapse happens after treatment is stopped. With tofacitinib, both scalp clonality and the number of expanded CD8+ clones among the top 100 scalp clones went down significantly. Because the treated cohort was small and included a single nonresponder, larger studies are needed to assess links between baseline CD8+ expansion and response. Resident alphabeta T cells in normal human skin are also sequenced, complicating scalp TCR repertoire analysis, unlike mouse skin dominated by gammadelta T cells. Compared with mice, TCR sequences shared between patients were less clear, possibly partly because of HLA diversity across the patient population.

What the time point label conveys for this sample: around 26 weeks on oral tofacitinib. Reading the label with the study, this specimen's treatment or condition is: oral pan-JAK inhibitor, 5-10 mg twice daily. Lesional scalp punch biopsies and peripheral blood were obtained from alopecia areata patients. After PBMCs were isolated by density centrifugation and stained for CD3, CD4 and CD8, a FACSAria was used to sort CD4+ and CD8+ T cells. Library preparation employed the immunoSEQ multiplex PCR assay. RNA was extracted from all samples and reverse transcribed into cDNA, which served as template for TCR sequencing. SuperScript III was used for first-strand cDNA synthesis, primed with a 2:1 mix of oligo-dT and random hexamers. Amplification bias was assessed with a synthetic immune receptor repertoire, and residual bias was removed computationally. The source study handled its data this way. Raw reads were preprocessed to remove errors, and CDR3 was defined by IMGT conventions from the conserved cysteine to phenylalanine. To get clonality, Shannon entropy was normalized by log2 of the number of productive unique TCRs and the result was subtracted from 1. Whether scalp clones were CD4 or CD8 was inferred by matching scalp TCRbeta sequences against CD4 and CD8 repertoires sorted from blood. This immuneACCESS table, as held by TCRdb, lists in-frame sequences with V and J called but not all clones. Of the missing ones, under half trace to an unresolved V gene in checked studies; the others have no known cause. V, J and clone size are taken as reported in that table, and D and trimming were inferred from the DNA itself. The sample yields 150,000 to 200,000 clones; approximately 61% were counted once. The ten largest account for 1% of the sample.

Spanning cysteine to phenylalanine, the CDR3 consists of 14 amino acids. The entry retains the CDR3 DNA only, 42 bases that are in frame from base 1. For this chain, trimming is 2 bases at the V end and 7 bases at the J end, and the number of junction bases without a gene match is 2. CDR1 and CDR2 (MNHNY, SVGAGI) derive from the germline V gene (reference sequence). The material sequenced was CD4+ T cells sorted from blood, taken at week 24, from a patient treated with tofacitinib. This receptor was taken from a human donor with alopecia areata. The V gene is TRBV6-6 and the J gene is TRBJ1-5; 10 nucleotides in the junction match TRBD1. The bases read TGTGCCAGCAGTTACGGACAGGGGGGCCAGCCCCAGCATTTT. Translated, this is CASSYGQGGQPQHF.